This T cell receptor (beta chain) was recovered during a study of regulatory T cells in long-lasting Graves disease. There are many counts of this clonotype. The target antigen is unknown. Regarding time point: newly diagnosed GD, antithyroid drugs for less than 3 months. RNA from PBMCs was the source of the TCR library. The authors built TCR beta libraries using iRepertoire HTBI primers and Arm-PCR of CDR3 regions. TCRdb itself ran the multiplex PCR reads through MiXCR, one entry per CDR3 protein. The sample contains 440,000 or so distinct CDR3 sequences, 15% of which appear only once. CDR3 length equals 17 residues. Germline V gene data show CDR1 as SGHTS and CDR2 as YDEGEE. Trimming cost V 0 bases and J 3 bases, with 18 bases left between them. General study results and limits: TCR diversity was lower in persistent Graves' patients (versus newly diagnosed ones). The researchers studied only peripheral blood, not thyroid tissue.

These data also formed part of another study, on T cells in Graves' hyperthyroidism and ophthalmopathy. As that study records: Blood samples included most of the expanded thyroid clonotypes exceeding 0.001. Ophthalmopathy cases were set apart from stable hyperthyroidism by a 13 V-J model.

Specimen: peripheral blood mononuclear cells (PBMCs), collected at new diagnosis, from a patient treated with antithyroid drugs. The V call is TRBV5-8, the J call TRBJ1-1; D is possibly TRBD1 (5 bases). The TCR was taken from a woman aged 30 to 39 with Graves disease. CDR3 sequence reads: CASSLARDRDRYTEAFF. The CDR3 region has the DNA TGTGCCAGCAGCTTGGCCCGGGACCGCGATCGATACACTGAAGCTTTCTTT.